This TCR beta chain was profiled in a study of cytomegalovirus exposure and HLA in healthy donors. Whole-study findings and limits: Further analysis, carried out later, found HLA-associated TCR beta chains more clonally expanded than equally common other chains. What TCR beta sequences reportedly achieved was accurate prediction of HLA-A and HLA-B alleles in most subjects. Presence/absence analyses treated sequencing depth as roughly uniform across donors. The majority of TCR sequences were rare, yet some public TCRs appeared in many donors.

For this clone: Its antigen remains unidentified.

The length of the CDR3 is 14 residues. J was trimmed by 7 bases and V by 4 bases; bases with no gene match: 7. Germline V lookup: CDR1 SNHLY, CDR2 FYNNEI. The PCR contained 60 Vbeta and 13 Jbeta primers. TCRdb's table, derived via immunoSEQ multiplex PCR, lists solely in-frame clones and lacks some. The sample contains about 160,000 clones, 82% of which appear only once. Sequences were obtained from PBMCs. This sequence was found in a man in his fifties in good health and CMV-seropositive. This chain links TRBV2 with TRBJ2-7, with 10 bases aligning to TRBD1. CDR3 protein: CASSAGGQGREQYF. The CDR3 nucleotides read TGTGCCAGCAGTGCGGGGGGACAGGGGAGGGAGCAGTACTTC. Full variable domain (rest looked up from reference TRBV2 and TRBJ2-7): EPEVTQTPSHQVTQMGQEVILRCVPISNHLYFYWYRQILGQKVEFLVSFYNNEISEKSEIFDDQFSVERPDGSNFTLKIRSTKLEDSAMYFCASSAGGQGREQYFGPGTRLTVT.